This passage covers 20 T cell receptor beta chains from one sample sequenced in a study of blood T cells in healthy people across ages. For the second PCR, which ran for roughly 6 to 12 cycles, a sample-barcoded 5' primer and a J-beta primer mix were used. TCRdb redid the calling of the 5' RACE reads with MiXCR, one entry per CDR3 protein. The profile covers 800,000 or so distinct CDR3 sequences, with around 25% appearing a single time and under 4.5% taken by the ten largest. A further study also used this sample, focusing on T cells of mothers and their children.

Material: blood. The receptor source for this set is a boy younger than 18 in good health.

V and J are TRBV7-2 and TRBJ2-3; 10 nucleotides agree with TRBD2. CDR1 SGHTA and CDR2 FQGNSA come from the germline V gene. Germline trimming cut 5 bases from V and 2 bases from J; bases unmatched to any gene: 7. The CDR3 is made up of 16 amino acids. The CDR3 protein is CASSLLAGAPTDTQYF. The CDR3 DNA is TGTGCCAGCAGCCTCCTAGCGGGGGCCCCCACAGATACGCAGTATTTT.

In this sample, this clonotype turned up a few times. The chain carries TRBV28 and TRBJ1-5; D possibly corresponds to TRBD1 (5 bases). Trimming removed 3 bases from V and 6 bases from J, with 15 bases in between. Germline values: CDR1 MDHEN, CDR2 SYDVKM. The CDR3 contains 15 residues. This CDR3 reads CASSLGGASGQPQHF. DNA for the CDR3: TGTGCCAGCAGTTTGGGGGGAGCGTCGGGTCAGCCCCAGCATTTT.

The chain links TRBV5-1 to TRBJ2-3; TRBD1 is a possible D gene (5 bases). V was pared by 4 bases and J by 1 base, with 10 bases between. CDR3 length: 14 residues. Germline V CDR1 and CDR2: SGHRS, YFSETQ. CDR3 nucleotide sequence: TGCGCCAGCAGCGCCGGACACGGCACAGATACGCAGTATTTT. Translated: CASSAGHGTDTQYF.

The CDR3 nucleotides read TGTGCCAGCAGCCCGCACCTTGCGGGACTTAAGGAGACCCAGTACTTC. Its translation: CASSPHLAGLKETQYF. J is TRBJ2-5 and V is TRBV7-8; maybe TRBD2 (6 bases). V lost 5 bases and J 5 bases, leaving 21 bases between the germline ends. Germline lookup yields CDR1 SGHVS and CDR2 FQNEAQ. The CDR3 extends over 16 amino acids.

This clonotype was observed a handful of times. This chain uses TRBV12-3 or TRBV12-4 with TRBJ2-5; 9 positions agree with TRBD2. The CDR3 extends over 15 amino acids. V shed 5 bases and J 5 bases; nucleotides not matched to a gene: 9. The CDR3: CASSISGSLPETQYF. The CDR3 nucleotides read TGTGCCAGCAGTATTAGCGGGAGCCTTCCGGAGACCCAGTACTTC.

This clonotype came up a few times. This sequence joins TRBV19 and TRBJ2-7; maybe TRBD2 (6 bases). CDR1 is LNHDA, CDR2 SQIVND, per germline (reference sequence). Trimming pared 7 bases from V and 6 bases from J, leaving 16 bases between. This CDR3 region has 13 residues. The CDR3 region is CASTLGGNGEQYF. CDR3 sequence (DNA): TGTGCCAGTACCCTAGGAGGGAACGGCGAGCAGTACTTC. The entire variable domain, with the rest obtained from reference TRBV19 and TRBJ2-7, is as follows: DGGITQSPKYLFRKEGQNVTLSCEQNLNHDAMYWYRQDPGQGLRLIYYSQIVNDFQKGDIAEGYSVSREKKESFPLTVTSAQKNPTAFYLCASTLGGNGEQYFGPGTRLTVT.

This clonotype has a handful of counts. The genes are TRBV4-3 and TRBJ2-3; 7 nucleotides align to TRBD1. The CDR3 has 17 residues. Trimming at V came to 0 bases and at J to 2 bases, leaving 8 bases not matched to a gene. Per the germline V gene, CDR1 is LGHNA and CDR2 is YSLEER. The CDR3 DNA is TGCGCCAGCAGCCAAGACCTATCGGGACAGATCACAGATACGCAGTATTTT. Its translation is CASSQDLSGQITDTQYF.

The V gene is TRBV4-2, the J gene TRBJ2-1; 8 positions agree with TRBD2. The CDR3 is made up of 17 amino acids. The germline gives CDR1 LGHNA, CDR2 YNFKEQ. V shed 1 base and J 8 bases; nucleotides not matched to a gene: 13. The CDR3 region is CASSQGTSGGRRDEQFF. CDR3 nucleotide sequence: TGTGCCAGCAGCCAAGGAACTAGCGGAGGACGGCGGGATGAGCAGTTCTTC.

This clonotype was picked up a small number of times. V is TRBV29-1 and J is TRBJ2-1; 11 nucleotides match TRBD1. Germline assignment: CDR1 SQVTM and CDR2 ANQGSEA. The CDR3 consists of 17 residues. The V and J ends lost 0 bases and 5 bases, in that order; junction bases with no gene match: 9. The CDR3 DNA is TGCAGCGTTGAAGATCTTGGGGACAGGGGGGAAGACAATGAGCAGTTCTTC. This sequence encodes CSVEDLGDRGEDNEQFF.

The chain employs TRBV20-1 and TRBJ2-5, with TRBD1 matching 9 bases. The J segment lost 7 bases and the V segment lost 5 bases, leaving 11 bases of the junction unmatched. The CDR3 consists of 14 residues. Germline V gene sequence: CDR1 DFQATT, CDR2 SNEGSKA (reference sequence). The DNA of the CDR3 is TGCAGTGCTCCAGGACAGGGGAAGGGGATGACCCAGTACTTC. This encodes CSAPGQGKGMTQYF.

This clonotype was picked up a small number of times. The chain combines TRBV9 with TRBJ2-5; the D gene is possibly TRBD2 (7 bases). The J call could be wrong; TRBJ2-1 is a better fit for the DNA end. The germline CDR1 and CDR2 sequences are SGDLS and YYNGEE. CDR3 size: 15 residues. For the CDR3, the DNA is TGTGCCAGCAGCGGTGAATGGGGGGGCCCCTATGAGCAGTTCTTC. This codes for CASSGEWGGPYEQFF.

This clonotype has just a few counts. This rearrangement joins TRBV7-2 to TRBJ2-7; D gene unclear. Trimming removed 4 bases at V and 0 bases at J, with 13 bases between. Germline V lookup: CDR1 SGHTA, CDR2 FQGNSA. The CDR3 length is 15 residues. The CDR3 sequence is CASSSVDGTSYEQYF. The CDR3, as DNA: TGTGCCAGCAGCTCCGTCGACGGTACCTCCTACGAGCAGTACTTC.

The chain carries TRBV7-3 and TRBJ2-5; 8 nucleotides match TRBD2. Trimming cost V 1 base and J 7 bases; bases outside gene matches: 2. Germline V gives CDR1 SGHTA, CDR2 FQGTGA. CDR3 length: 13 amino acids. In DNA form, the CDR3 reads TGTGCCAGCAGCTTAAACCGGGAGGGGACCCAGTACTTC. Translated: CASSLNREGTQYF.

This clonotype was detected a few times. V and J are TRBV7-9 and TRBJ1-1; D unclear. The CDR3 totals 13 residues. CDR1 SEHNR and CDR2 FQNEAQ come from the germline V gene (reference sequence). V was shortened by 5 bases and J by 3 bases, with 10 bases between the two germline ends. CDR3 protein: CASSLMVDTEAFF. Written as DNA, the CDR3 is TGTGCCAGCAGCCTAATGGTGGACACTGAAGCTTTCTTT.

This clonotype has only a few counts. The genes are TRBV20-1 and TRBJ2-5; D perhaps matches TRBD1 (5 bases). In germline, CDR1 is DFQATT, CDR2 SNEGSKA (reference sequence). CDR3 length: 13 residues. V lost 3 bases and J 1 base, leaving 9 bases between the germline ends. CDR3 coding DNA: TGCAGTGCTAGCCCCGACAGCCAAGAGACCCAGTACTTC. It yields the protein CSASPDSQETQYF.

This clonotype was detected a few times. An end of the junction does not agree with germline; a read error may underlie this. The genes are TRBV7-3 and TRBJ2-3; no reliable D call. The CDR3 consists of 13 residues. The germline gives CDR1 SGHTA, CDR2 FQGTGA. The CDR3 DNA reads as TGTGCCAGCAGCTCCTCCGTAGAGAATACGCGGTATTTT. Translation: CASSSSVENTRYF.

The sample holds a few counts of this clonotype. The chain has TRBV28 and TRBJ2-7; no reliable D call. The germline CDR1 and CDR2 sequences are MDHEN and SYDVKM. Trimming took 6 bases from V and 0 from J, leaving 9 bases between them. The CDR3 loop spans 13 amino acids. Written as DNA, the CDR3 is TGTGCCAGCAGGCCAGCTGACTCCTACGAGCAGTACTTC. Translated, it gives CASRPADSYEQYF. Drawing the rest from reference TRBV28 and TRBJ2-7, the complete variable domain is DVKVTQSSRYLVKRTGEKVFLECVQDMDHENMFWYRQDPGLGLRLIYFSYDVKMKEKGDIPEGYSVSREKKERFSLILESASTNQTSMYLCASRPADSYEQYFGPGTRLTVT.

Remarks on this clonotype: Germline and junction disagree at one end, which may indicate a read error. The chain is built from TRBV25-1 and TRBJ2-2; weak D call: TRBD2 (6 bases). The CDR3 length is 17 residues. Germline V gives CDR1 MGHDK, CDR2 SYGVNS. CDR3 amino acids: CASSESTGISNTGGLFF. Here the CDR3 DNA reads TGTGCCAGCAGTGAATCGACCGGGATATCGAACACCGGGGGGCTGTTTTTT.

The V and J genes are TRBV5-6 and TRBJ2-4, with D possibly TRBD1 on 5 matching bases. Trimming left V 2 bases short and J 9 bases short, with 9 bases between. The CDR3 has 12 amino acids. Germline lookup yields CDR1 SGHDT and CDR2 YYEEEE. The CDR3 is CASSLGVGIQYF. The CDR3 DNA follows: TGTGCCAGCAGCTTAGGGGTGGGCATTCAGTACTTC.

In this sample, this clonotype turned up a few times. This chain joins TRBV5-1 and TRBJ2-5, with TRBD2 matching 12 bases. The ends lost 4 bases at V and 3 bases at J; junction bases unmatched: 7. The V gene's germline CDR1 is SGHRS and CDR2 YFSETQ. CDR3 length: 16 residues. The CDR3: CASSIGLAGHKETQYF. CDR3 DNA: TGCGCCAGCAGCATTGGACTAGCGGGACATAAAGAGACCCAGTACTTC.